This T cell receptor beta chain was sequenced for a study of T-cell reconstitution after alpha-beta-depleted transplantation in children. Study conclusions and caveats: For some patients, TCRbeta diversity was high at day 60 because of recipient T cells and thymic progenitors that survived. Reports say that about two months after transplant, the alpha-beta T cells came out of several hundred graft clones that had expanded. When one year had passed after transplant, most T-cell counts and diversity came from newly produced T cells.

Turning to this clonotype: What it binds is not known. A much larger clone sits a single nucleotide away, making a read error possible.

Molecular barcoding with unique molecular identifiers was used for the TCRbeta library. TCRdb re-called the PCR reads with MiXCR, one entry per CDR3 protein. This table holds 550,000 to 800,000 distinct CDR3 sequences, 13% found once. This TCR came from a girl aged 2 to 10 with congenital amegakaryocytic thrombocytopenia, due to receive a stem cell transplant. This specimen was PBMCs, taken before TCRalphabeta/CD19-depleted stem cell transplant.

In DNA, the CDR3 is TGCAGTGCTACCCCGGACGGAGCAGCGAATGAAAAACTGTATTTT. Amino acids: CSATPDGAANEKLYF. The V call is TRBV20-1, the J call TRBJ1-4, with D uncertain. This CDR3 has 15 amino acids. CDR1 is DFQATT, CDR2 SNEGSKA, per germline (reference sequence).